Listed below are T cell receptor beta chains from one sample, sequenced in a study of CD8 T cells in Susac syndrome. TCRdb itself ran the immunoSEQ multiplex PCR reads through MiXCR, one entry per CDR3 protein. The table has about 200,000 distinct CDR3 sequences, 75% to 95% seen once. Sequenced: CD4+ T cells from PBMCs. The receptors stem from a human donor with Susac syndrome. CDR3s include the opening cysteine and the closing phenylalanine or tryptophan. A D gene is named only where the DNA matches it firmly. Some rows have no size entry. The others give once, few or many, or a class for an expanded clone.

j_call d_call clone_size v_call cdr3_aa cdr3_nt
TRBJ2-5 TRBD1 . TRBV27 CASSPPPGTGRKTQYF TGTGCCAGCAGTCCCCCCCCCGGGACAGGGAGGAAGACCCAGTACTTC
TRBJ2-3 TRBD2 . TRBV5-1 CASSLGLAGNSDTQYF TGCGCCAGCAGCTTGGGACTAGCGGGAAACTCAGATACGCAGTATTTT
TRBJ2-5 . . TRBV24-1 CATEGNQETQYF TGTGCCACCGAAGGTAACCAAGAGACCCAGTACTTC
TRBJ1-2 . . TRBV5-1 CASSLDSLYTF TGCGCCAGCAGCTTGGACAGCCTCTACACCTTC
TRBJ2-5 . . TRBV2 CASSASTGEETQYF TGTGCCAGCAGTGCCTCGACGGGGGAAGAGACCCAGTACTTC
TRBJ1-2 . . TRBV27 CASSTATAPSWRGYTF TGTGCCAGCAGTACAGCGACAGCGCCTTCATGGAGGGGCTACACCTTC
TRBJ1-1 . . TRBV25-1 CASKENTEAFF TGTGCCAGCAAAGAAAACACTGAAGCTTTCTTT
TRBJ1-2 . once TRBV7-2 CASSLGGPDINYGYTF TGTGCCAGCAGCCTCGGGGGACCTGATATTAACTATGGCTACACCTTC
TRBJ1-5 . . TRBV7-2 CASSFRGGNQPQHF TGTGCCAGCAGCTTTCGTGGGGGAAATCAGCCCCAGCATTTT
TRBJ2-7 . few TRBV7-2 CASSLVGAGNSYEQYF TGTGCCAGCAGCTTAGTAGGGGCAGGGAACTCCTACGAGCAGTACTTC
TRBJ2-1 TRBD2 . TRBV20-1 CSARGTSGSNEQFF TGCAGTGCTAGAGGGACTAGCGGGAGCAATGAGCAGTTCTTC
TRBJ2-3 TRBD2 . TRBV20-1 CSARDPTSGTDTDTQYF TGCAGTGCTAGAGACCCGACTAGCGGGACGGACACAGATACGCAGTATTTT
TRBJ2-5 TRBD2 . TRBV5-4 CASSLKRGNQETQYF TGTGCCAGCAGCTTAAAGCGGGGAAACCAAGAGACCCAGTACTTC
TRBJ2-7 TRBD1 few TRBV27 CASSTGDREQYF TGTGCCAGCAGCACAGGGGATCGCGAGCAGTACTTC
TRBJ2-1 TRBD2 . TRBV20-1 CSAQAGSSYNEQFF TGCAGTGCTCAAGCGGGGAGCTCCTACAATGAGCAGTTCTTC
TRBJ2-3 . . TRBV28 CASSSRPLDTQYF TGTGCCAGCAGTTCCCGCCCCCTAGATACGCAGTATTTT
TRBJ1-4 TRBD1 . TRBV29-1 CSVGTVNEKLFF TGCAGCGTCGGGACAGTTAATGAAAAACTGTTTTTT
TRBJ2-2 . . TRBV6-5 CASTQLTGRTGELFF TGTGCCAGCACCCAATTGACAGGGAGGACCGGGGAGCTGTTTTTT
TRBJ1-5 . . TRBV3-1 CASSQDPTGIKPQHF TGTGCCAGCAGCCAAGATCCCACAGGAATAAAGCCCCAGCATTTT
TRBJ2-1 . . TRBV12-3/TRBV12-4 CASSLGGAYNEQFF TGTGCCAGCAGTTTAGGGGGGGCTTACAATGAGCAGTTCTTC
TRBJ2-3 . . TRBV3-1 CASTGTGDTDTQYF TGTGCCAGCACCGGAACGGGGGACACAGATACGCAGTATTTT
TRBJ2-2 . . TRBV19 CAAGREKAGELFF TGTGCCGCTGGCAGGGAAAAGGCCGGGGAGCTGTTTTTT
TRBJ2-1 TRBD2 . TRBV6-1 CASSQGTSGRYNEQFF TGTGCCAGCAGTCAAGGGACTAGCGGGAGGTACAATGAGCAGTTCTTC
TRBJ2-7 TRBD1 . TRBV18 CASSLTGTGSYEQYF TGTGCCAGCTCACTCACCGGGACAGGGTCCTACGAGCAGTACTTC
TRBJ2-5 TRBD1 . TRBV2 CASCRDRAGETQYF TGTGCCAGCTGCCGGGACAGGGCAGGGGAGACCCAGTACTTC
TRBJ2-7 TRBD2 . TRBV10-3 CAIGSSSGITYEQYF TGTGCCATCGGGAGCTCTAGCGGGATAACCTACGAGCAGTACTTC
TRBJ1-4 . once TRBV7-2 CASSVGDVHEKLFF TGTGCCAGCAGCGTTGGAGACGTACATGAAAAACTGTTTTTT
TRBJ1-3 . . TRBV27 CASRGAGAGNTIYF TGTGCCAGCAGGGGGGCAGGGGCTGGAAACACCATATATTTT
TRBJ1-4 TRBD1 . TRBV12-3/TRBV12-4 CASSPQGLQEKLFF TGTGCCAGCAGTCCACAGGGGCTTCAAGAAAAACTGTTTTTT
TRBJ1-2 TRBD1 . TRBV28 CASSLYRAGGQNYGYTF TGTGCCAGCAGTTTGTATCGCGCAGGGGGCCAGAACTATGGCTACACCTTC
TRBJ2-2 TRBD2 . TRBV20-1 CSASTSGRDTGELFF TGCAGTGCGTCCACTAGCGGGAGGGACACCGGGGAGCTGTTTTTT
TRBJ2-7 . . TRBV18 CASSEGGSYEQYF TGTGCCAGCTCAGAGGGAGGCTCCTACGAGCAGTACTTC
TRBJ1-3 . . TRBV6-1 CASISGANGNTIYF TGTGCCAGCATCTCAGGGGCTAATGGAAACACCATATATTTT
TRBJ1-1 . once TRBV25-1 CASSELKTPNTEAFF TGTGCCAGCAGTGAATTAAAAACACCTAACACTGAAGCTTTCTTT
TRBJ1-2 TRBD1 once TRBV7-8 CASSLIGSTGGAFGYTF TGTGCCAGCAGCTTAATAGGTTCAACAGGGGGCGCATTTGGCTACACCTTC
TRBJ1-2 . . TRBV5-6 CASSLPEAQNYGYTF TGTGCCAGCAGCTTGCCTGAGGCCCAAAACTATGGCTACACCTTC
TRBJ2-1 . few TRBV9 CASSLHEGWNEQFF TGTGCCAGCAGCCTACACGAGGGGTGGAATGAGCAGTTCTTC
TRBJ2-7 . few TRBV18 CASSPGGLYEQYF TGTGCCAGCTCACCAGGGGGTCTTTACGAGCAGTACTTC
TRBJ2-5 . . TRBV10-3 CAIGAAVGETQYF TGTGCCATAGGGGCCGCGGTCGGGGAGACCCAGTACTTC